The 31 T cell receptor beta chains listed next were all sequenced from one sample in a study of post-analysis software for immune sequencing data. Study findings and constraints: Roughly five TRBV segments appeared more often in patients than in controls, and TRBV5-6, TRBV5-1 and TRBV20-1 were among these.

Included in the TCR beta cDNA libraries were unique molecular identifiers. TCRdb independently ran MiXCR on the PCR reads; one entry per CDR3 protein. The sample lists approximately 660,000 distinct CDR3 sequences, over 45% occurring once. Their recognized antigens are unknown. The source material was blood. The source of these receptors is a girl aged 2-10 years with multiple sclerosis.

This clonotype was picked up a small number of times. The chain recombines TRBV5-5 with TRBJ2-1; D remains ambiguous. Trimming cost V 1 base and J 5 bases, with 7 bases left between them. The CDR3 contains 13 residues. The germline CDR1 and CDR2 sequences are SGHKS and YYEKEE (reference sequence). The CDR3 region is CASSLIGHNEQFF. The CDR3 region has the DNA TGTGCCAGCAGCTTGATCGGGCACAATGAGCAGTTCTTC.

The CDR3 sequence is CSASKGSSYNEQFF. The DNA of the CDR3 is TGCAGTGCTAGTAAAGGGAGCTCCTACAATGAGCAGTTCTTC. The gene calls are TRBV20-1 and TRBJ2-1, with D possibly being TRBD2 (5 bases). Trimming left V 3 bases short and J 0 bases short, with 9 bases between. Germline CDR1 reads DFQATT; CDR2 reads SNEGSKA (reference sequence). The CDR3 has 14 residues.

This clonotype occurred once. CDR3 bases: TGTGCCAGCAGCCCCCGTGGCAGGGTCTACGAGCAGTACTTC. It specifies CASSPRGRVYEQYF. The chain recombines TRBV7-2 with TRBJ2-5; D possibly corresponds to TRBD1 (5 bases). The last part of the DNA fits TRBJ2-7 better; the J call may be wrong. The CDR3 is 14 residues long. Germline V gene sequence: CDR1 SGHTA, CDR2 FQGNSA.

J is TRBJ2-5 and V is TRBV29-1, with D unclear. V was shortened by 1 base and J by 5 bases, with 17 bases between the two germline ends. Per the germline V gene, CDR1 is SQVTM and CDR2 is ANQGSEA. This CDR3 contains 15 residues. The CDR3 protein is CSVEVAFREPETQYF. The CDR3, as DNA: TGCAGCGTTGAAGTGGCCTTTCGAGAGCCGGAGACCCAGTACTTC.

The chain employs TRBV10-1 and TRBJ1-1; D unclear. Looked up from germline, CDR1 is WNHNN and CDR2 is SYGVQD (reference sequence). V shed 6 bases and J shed 3 bases, with 14 bases lying between them. This CDR3 is 14 amino acids long. The CDR3 protein is CASSQGLVDTEAFF. The CDR3 region has the DNA TGCGCCAGCAGCCAAGGGTTAGTGGACACTGAAGCTTTCTTT.

The gene calls are TRBV5-1 and TRBJ1-1; D remains ambiguous. This CDR3 spans 13 amino acids. Per the germline V gene, CDR1 is SGHRS and CDR2 is YFSETQ. Between the trimmed V and J ends, which lost 10 bases and 3 bases, there was a span of 16 bases. CDR3 coding DNA: TGCGCCCGCTCATTTGAAGGATACACTGAAGCTTTCTTT. Residues: CARSFEGYTEAFF.

This chain connects TRBV7-2 to TRBJ2-1, with D possibly TRBD2 on 6 matching bases. Germline CDR1 is SGHTA and CDR2 is FQGNSA. V shed 5 bases and J shed 6 bases, with 17 bases lying between them. CDR3 length equals 15 residues. CDR3 coding DNA: TGTGCCAGCAGCCCCGGCGGGGTTTATCCCAATGAGCAGTTCTTC. Residues: CASSPGGVYPNEQFF.

The V call is TRBV4-1, the J call TRBJ2-1, with 8 bases lining up with TRBD1. V lost 0 bases and J lost 15; bases outside the gene matches: 7. Germline assignment: CDR1 MGHRA and CDR2 YSYEKL. The CDR3 is made up of 13 amino acids. CDR3 loop: CASSQDRYGTGFF. As DNA, the CDR3 is TGCGCCAGCAGCCAAGATCGTTACGGGACAGGGTTCTTC.

The J gene is TRBJ2-1, the V gene TRBV20-1; the D is unclear. With 3 bases removed from V and 7 bases from J, the gap between germline ends came to 7 bases. The CDR3 is made up of 11 amino acids. Germline V gives CDR1 DFQATT, CDR2 SNEGSKA (reference sequence). The CDR3 sequence: CSASDPNEQFF. CDR3 nucleotide sequence: TGCAGTGCTAGCGACCCGAATGAGCAGTTCTTC.

This clonotype was recorded a few times. The rearrangement joins TRBV7-9 to TRBJ2-1; D perhaps matches TRBD1 (6 bases). This CDR3 contains 11 residues. Germline CDR1 reads SEHNR; CDR2 reads FQNEAQ (reference sequence). V was pared by 2 bases and J by 13 bases, with 9 bases between. CDR3: CASSLMDRQFF. The CDR3 DNA reads TGTGCCAGCAGCTTAATGGACAGACAGTTCTTC. The variable domain in full, completed from reference TRBV7-9 and TRBJ2-1, reads DTGVSQNPRHKITKRGQNVTFRCDPISEHNRLYWYRQTLGQGPEFLTYFQNEAQLEKSRLLSDRFSAERPKGSFSTLEIQRTEQGDSAMYLCASSLMDRQFFGPGTRLTVL.

This clonotype has a handful of counts. V gene TRBV12-3 or TRBV12-4 combines with J gene TRBJ2-7, with a possible D match to TRBD2 (6 bases). There are 16 residues in the CDR3. V was cut by 5 bases and J by 0 bases, with 17 bases left in between. CDR3: CASSGGVAEYSYEQYF. CDR3 DNA sequence: TGTGCCAGCAGTGGCGGGGTAGCGGAATACTCCTACGAGCAGTACTTC.

This clonotype came up once. The chain uses TRBV2 and TRBJ1-5; possibly TRBD1 for D (6 bases). Germline lookup yields CDR1 SNHLY and CDR2 FYNNEI. V was pared by 3 bases and J by 6 bases, with 15 bases between. This CDR3 contains 15 residues. The CDR3 DNA reads as TGTGCCAGCAGTGACAGGCAGGGGTCTATTCAGCCCCAGCATTTT. Translation gives CASSDRQGSIQPQHF.

The V call is TRBV7-2, the J call TRBJ2-3; 12 nucleotides match TRBD2. Looked up from germline, CDR1 is SGHTA and CDR2 is FQGNSA. The CDR3 spans 19 residues. With 1 base clipped from V and 0 bases from J, the junction kept 8 bases outside the gene matches. The CDR3 region is CASSLGTSGIFWSTDTQYF. CDR3 sequence (DNA): TGTGCCAGCAGCTTAGGGACTAGCGGGATCTTTTGGAGCACAGATACGCAGTATTTT.

This chain links TRBV7-2 with TRBJ1-6; D not resolved. The V end lost 1 base, the J end lost 10 bases, and 14 bases lay between the germline ends. The CDR3 is made up of 15 amino acids. Germline V CDR1 and CDR2: SGHTA, FQGNSA. The CDR3: CASSLEGYPLSPLHF. CDR3 DNA sequence: TGTGCCAGCAGCTTAGAGGGCTACCCGTTATCACCCCTCCACTTT.

The sample holds many counts of this clonotype. The chain carries TRBV29-1 and TRBJ2-5, with TRBD1 as a possible D gene (6 bases). From germline, CDR1 is SQVTM and CDR2 ANQGSEA. The CDR3 is 14 amino acids. The ends were cut back, 5 bases at V and 2 bases at J, with 15 bases in the middle. In DNA form, the CDR3 reads TGCAGCGTTCTCAGGCCTACAGGGCAAGAGACCCAGTACTTC. Amino acids: CSVLRPTGQETQYF.

The gene calls are TRBV7-2 and TRBJ2-7, with D tentatively TRBD2 (6 bases). Trimming took off 1 base at V and 3 bases at J, with 10 bases between the two ends. The CDR3 totals 14 residues. Germline-derived CDR1 and CDR2 are SGHTA and FQGNSA. CDR3 nucleotides: TGTGCCAGCAGCTTAGAGAGGGGACTCTACGAGCAGTACTTC. It yields the protein CASSLERGLYEQYF.

This chain connects TRBV7-3 to TRBJ2-7; TRBD1 matches 8 bases. The CDR3 runs to 17 residues. Trimming at V came to 4 bases and at J to 6 bases, leaving 17 bases not matched to a gene. Germline assignment: CDR1 SGHTA and CDR2 FQGTGA. CDR3 sequence: CASSSFTDRDRPGEQYF. The DNA of the CDR3 is TGTGCCAGCAGCTCCTTTACCGACCGGGACAGGCCCGGCGAGCAGTACTTC.

This clonotype was seen only a few times. The V and J genes are TRBV12-3 or TRBV12-4 and TRBJ2-5, with TRBD2 matching over 14 bases. V lost 6 bases, J lost 5 bases, and 5 bases stayed unmatched. The CDR3 contains 15 residues. The CDR3 reads CASRTSGGARETQYF. The CDR3 DNA follows: TGTGCCAGCAGGACTAGCGGGGGGGCTAGGGAGACCCAGTACTTC.

This chain uses TRBV12-3 or TRBV12-4 with TRBJ1-2; D might be TRBD1 (5 bases). Trimming left V 4 bases short and J 1 base short, with 7 bases between. CDR3 length: 13 amino acids. In nucleotides, the CDR3 is TGTGCCAGCAGTTGGGGGTATAACTATGGCTACACCTTC. Translated, it gives CASSWGYNYGYTF.

V gene TRBV12-3 or TRBV12-4 combines with J gene TRBJ1-2; D remains unclear. This CDR3 is 13 amino acids long. Trimming stripped 2 bases from V and 9 bases from J, with 13 bases between. CDR3 bases: TGTGCCAGCAGTTTACAGGCTTTCGGAAGCTACACCTTC. As protein: CASSLQAFGSYTF.

The chain is built from TRBV29-1 and TRBJ2-5, with TRBD2 as a possible D gene (6 bases). The germline V and J ends were trimmed by 5 bases and 1 base, with 8 bases remaining between them. Germline V gene data show CDR1 as SQVTM and CDR2 as ANQGSEA. The CDR3 contains 12 residues. The CDR3: CSVPEGQETQYF. Written as DNA, the CDR3 is TGCAGCGTTCCGGAGGGCCAAGAGACCCAGTACTTC.

The chain is built from TRBV6-6 and TRBJ2-1; 9 nucleotides agree with TRBD1. Germline loops: CDR1 MNHNY, CDR2 SVGAGI (reference sequence). This CDR3 comprises 15 residues. The V and J ends lost 7 bases and 4 bases, in that order; junction bases with no gene match: 8. The CDR3 is CASTLTGGFYNEQFF. Here the CDR3 DNA reads TGTGCCAGCACTCTTACAGGGGGCTTTTACAATGAGCAGTTCTTC.

This chain uses TRBV20-1 with TRBJ1-2; 7 positions agree with TRBD1. The J segment lost 8 bases and the V segment lost 5 bases, leaving 8 bases of the junction unmatched. The CDR3 covers 12 residues. The germline CDR1 and CDR2 sequences are DFQATT and SNEGSKA (reference sequence). The CDR3 loop reads CSAYGQGEGYTF. Written as DNA, the CDR3 is TGCAGTGCTTACGGGCAGGGGGAAGGCTACACCTTC.

The V and J genes are TRBV5-1 and TRBJ2-7; D is possibly TRBD2 (6 bases). The CDR3 runs 14 residues. Germline CDR1 SGHRS, CDR2 YFSETQ. Trimming took off 5 bases at V and 2 bases at J, with 14 bases between the two ends. CDR3 sequence: CASRRDVLPYEQYF. The CDR3 DNA follows: TGCGCCAGCAGGCGGGACGTTCTACCCTACGAGCAGTACTTC.

The chain has TRBV27 and TRBJ2-5; 9 bases map to TRBD2. The CDR3 is 16 amino acids. Trimming took 5 bases from V and 1 from J; bases not matched to a gene: 8. The germline V gene encodes CDR1 MNHEY and CDR2 SMNVEV (reference sequence). In DNA form, the CDR3 reads TGTGCCAGCAGTAAACCAGCGGGAGGACTCCAAGAGACCCAGTACTTC. Encoded protein: CASSKPAGGLQETQYF.

The CDR3 spells CASRPQGGNTEAFF. CDR3 coding DNA: TGCGCCAGCAGACCCCAGGGTGGGAACACTGAAGCTTTCTTT. This chain uses TRBV5-1 with TRBJ1-1; possibly TRBD1 for D (5 bases). CDR1 and CDR2 from the germline V gene are SGHRS and YFSETQ. The V end lost 5 bases, the J end lost 1 base, and 12 bases lay between the germline ends. This CDR3 is built from 14 residues.

This chain connects TRBV6-1 to TRBJ2-4, with 10 bases identical to TRBD1. The end of the DNA fits TRBJ2-5 better, so the J call may be wrong. Per germline, CDR1 MNHNS and CDR2 SASEGT. This CDR3 region has 17 residues. CDR3 residues: CASRPHLGQGQSETQYF. The CDR3 DNA follows: TGTGCCAGCAGACCTCATTTGGGACAGGGGCAGTCGGAGACCCAGTACTTC.

This CDR3 is CASSRQGHYGYTF. In DNA, the CDR3 is TGTGCCAGCAGCCGCCAGGGCCACTATGGCTACACCTTC. V is TRBV11-2 and J is TRBJ1-2; weak D call: TRBD1 (5 bases). CDR3 size: 13 residues. V shed 5 bases and J shed 3 bases, with 10 bases lying between them. Germline V gene data show CDR1 as SGHAT and CDR2 as FQNNGV.

The rearrangement links TRBV30 to TRBJ2-1; D is unresolved. Trimming took off 0 bases at V and 1 base at J, with 7 bases between the two ends. This CDR3 spans 14 amino acids. CDR1 and CDR2 from the germline V gene are GTSNPN and SVGIG (reference sequence). The CDR3 sequence is CAWSVGGSYNEQFF. The CDR3 coding sequence is TGTGCCTGGAGTGTCGGTGGGTCCTACAATGAGCAGTTCTTC. Full variable domain (missing parts from reference TRBV30 and TRBJ2-1): SQTIHQWPATLVQPVGSPLSLECTVEGTSNPNLYWYRQAAGRGLQLLFYSVGIGQISSEVPQNLSASRPQDRQFILSSKKLLLSDSGFYLCAWSVGGSYNEQFFGPGTRLTVL.

The chain carries TRBV28 and TRBJ2-7; the match to TRBD2 covers 13 bases. The DNA matches TRBJ2-5 better at its end, which makes the J call doubtful. The CDR3 is 16 residues long. CDR1 and CDR2 from the germline V gene are MDHEN and SYDVKM. The CDR3 coding sequence is TGTGCCAGCAGTCCGACTAGCGGGGGGCCAGGGGAGACCCAGTACTTC. Protein sequence: CASSPTSGGPGETQYF.

The chain recombines TRBV7-9 with TRBJ1-1; D is uncertain. Germline CDR1 SEHNR, CDR2 FQNEAQ (reference sequence). Trimming shortened V by 8 bases and J by 4 bases, and 11 bases separated the two germline ends. This CDR3 has 12 amino acids. CDR3 coding DNA: TGTGCCAGCCCTGGGGTGGGCACTGAAGCTTTCTTT. Amino acid sequence: CASPGVGTEAFF.